These 19 T cell receptor beta chains were sequenced from one sample in a study of shared clonotypes between healthy human individuals. TCRdb's table, derived via immunoSEQ multiplex PCR, lists solely in-frame clones and lacks some. The table includes around 700,000 clones, 60% to 80% detected once. Sequenced: memory CD4+ T cells sorted from blood. Indicated subset: CD45RA-negative fraction. The receptor set was obtained from a young woman in good health.

In this sample, this clone turned up once. The chain is built from TRBV10-3 and TRBJ2-2; TRBD2 aligns across 10 bases. The trim removed 9 bases at V and 5 bases at J, leaving 6 bases unmatched. The CDR3 is 14 residues long. CDR1 is ENHRY, CDR2 SYGVKD, per germline. CDR3 amino acids: CAISSGSWTGELFF. CDR3 DNA: TGTGCCATTTCTAGCGGGAGCTGGACCGGGGAGCTGTTTTTT.

V usage is TRBV19 and J usage is TRBJ1-5; D remains ambiguous. The germline V gene encodes CDR1 LNHDA and CDR2 SQIVND (reference sequence). Between the trimmed V and J ends, which lost 4 bases and 3 bases, there was a span of 13 bases. The CDR3 extends over 15 amino acids. CDR3 DNA sequence: TGTGCCAGTAGTAGGACCGCGGGCGCCAATCAGCCCCAGCATTTT. Translating it yields CASSRTAGANQPQHF.

The chain links TRBV28 to TRBJ2-7, with 10 bases identical to TRBD1. Germline loops: CDR1 MDHEN, CDR2 SYDVKM. V shed 1 base, J shed 4 bases, and the junction held 4 bases outside the gene matches. There are 15 residues in the CDR3. This CDR3 reads CASSLLTGGGYEQYF. CDR3 sequence (DNA): TGTGCCAGCAGTTTATTGACAGGGGGCGGGTACGAGCAGTACTTC.

This chain connects TRBV9 to TRBJ1-1; TRBD1 aligns across 9 bases. CDR3 length: 17 amino acids. CDR1 is SGDLS and CDR2 is YYNGEE in the germline V gene. V gave up 7 bases and J gave up 3 bases; unmatched junction bases: 16. In DNA form, the CDR3 reads TGTGCCAGCGGACCTTCTCTAACGGGACAGGGTTACACTGAAGCTTTCTTT. It codes for CASGPSLTGQGYTEAFF. Based on the CDR3 plus reference TRBV9 and TRBJ1-1, the full variable domain is DSGVTQTPKHLITATGQRVTLRCSPRSGDLSVYWYQQSLDQGLQFLIQYYNGEERAKGNILERFSAQQFPDLHSELNLSSLELGDSALYFCASGPSLTGQGYTEAFFGQGTRLTVV.

The chain has TRBV2 and TRBJ2-7, with TRBD1 identical over 9 bases. The J segment lost 3 bases and the V segment lost 0 bases, leaving 9 bases of the junction unmatched. Germline V gene data show CDR1 as SNHLY and CDR2 as FYNNEI. The CDR3 runs 17 residues. The CDR3 is CASSEAAVGQGHYEQYF. The CDR3 DNA is TGTGCCAGCAGTGAAGCCGCGGTAGGACAGGGGCACTACGAGCAGTACTTC.

The chain couples TRBV29-1 to TRBJ1-4, with unresolved D. The V gene lost 7 bases and the J gene lost 0 bases, with 9 bases spanning the gap. The CDR3 consists of 13 residues. Germline CDR1 SQVTM, CDR2 ANQGSEA. CDR3 nucleotides: TGCAGCGAACAGCTGGCAACTAATGAAAAACTGTTTTTT. This translates into CSEQLATNEKLFF. The full variable domain, with the rest looked up from reference TRBV29-1 and TRBJ1-4, is SAVISQKPSRDICQRGTSLTIQCQVDSQVTMMFWYRQQPGQSLTLIATANQGSEATYESGFVIDKFPISRPNLTFSTLTVSNMSPEDSSIYLCSEQLATNEKLFFGSGTQLSVL.

The chain has TRBV6-1 and TRBJ2-7, with unresolved D. V shed 6 bases and J shed 0 bases, with 12 bases lying between them. The germline CDR1 and CDR2 sequences are MNHNS and SASEGT. The CDR3 consists of 14 residues. The CDR3 sequence: CASSLEGFSYEQYF. The CDR3 region has the DNA TGTGCCAGCAGCCTGGAAGGTTTCTCCTACGAGCAGTACTTC.

The chain combines TRBV2 with TRBJ2-5; 9 positions match TRBD2. Unmatched junction bases numbered 12, after V lost 8 bases and J lost 5 bases. CDR3 length: 15 residues. Germline assignment: CDR1 SNHLY and CDR2 FYNNEI. This CDR3 is CASGGVVAGDETQYF. CDR3 in DNA: TGTGCCAGCGGGGGAGTGGTAGCGGGAGATGAGACCCAGTACTTC. The full variable domain, in which reference TRBV2 and TRBJ2-5 provide the parts outside the CDR3, is EPEVTQTPSHQVTQMGQEVILRCVPISNHLYFYWYRQILGQKVEFLVSFYNNEISEKSEIFDDQFSVERPDGSNFTLKIRSTKLEDSAMYFCASGGVVAGDETQYFGPGTRLLVL.

V and J are TRBV10-3 and TRBJ2-1; 10 positions match TRBD2. V shed 10 bases, J shed 10 bases, and the junction held 19 bases outside the gene matches. Looked up from germline, CDR1 is ENHRY and CDR2 is SYGVKD. The length of the CDR3 is 16 residues. The DNA of the CDR3 is TGTGCCACTATCTTTGGGCTAGCGGGAGTGTCTGGGGAGCAGTTCTTC. It specifies CATIFGLAGVSGEQFF.

The rearrangement links TRBV10-2 to TRBJ2-1; 7 bases agree with TRBD2. Germline CDR1 is WSHSY and CDR2 is SAAADI. This CDR3 has 12 residues. The J segment lost 11 bases and the V segment lost 11 bases, leaving 12 bases of the junction unmatched. CDR3 nucleotide sequence: TGCGCCTTCAACAACGGGGAGGGAAAGCAGTTCTTC. Encoded protein: CAFNNGEGKQFF.

V gene TRBV7-3 combines with J gene TRBJ2-1, with TRBD2 matching 13 bases. The CDR3 contains 18 residues. Trimming at V came to 2 bases and at J to 1 base, leaving 5 bases not matched to a gene. Germline assignment: CDR1 SGHTA and CDR2 FQGTGA. CDR3: CASSLWGLAGTSYNEQFF. CDR3 bases: TGTGCCAGCAGCTTATGGGGACTAGCGGGAACGTCCTACAATGAGCAGTTCTTC.

The V call is TRBV10-3, the J call TRBJ2-7; 9 positions match TRBD2. V shed 5 bases, J shed 2 bases, and the junction held 7 bases outside the gene matches. Germline V gives CDR1 ENHRY, CDR2 SYGVKD. The CDR3 is 15 residues long. The CDR3 loop is CAISTPSGTTYEQYF. CDR3 bases: TGTGCCATCAGTACACCTAGCGGGACGACCTACGAGCAGTACTTC.

In DNA form, the CDR3 reads TGTGCCAGCAGCACAGGAGACAGGACTGAAGCTTTCTTT. This encodes CASSTGDRTEAFF. This chain links TRBV11-2 with TRBJ1-1, with D perhaps matching TRBD1 (6 bases). The V end was cut by 5 bases, the J end by 5 bases, with 12 bases between. The length of the CDR3 is 13 residues. CDR1 and CDR2 from the germline V gene are SGHAT and FQNNGV. Looking up the rest from reference TRBV11-2 and TRBJ1-1 gives the full variable domain: EAGVAQSPRYKIIEKRQSVAFWCNPISGHATLYWYQQILGQGPKLLIQFQNNGVVDDSQLPKDRFSAERLKGVDSTLKIQPAKLEDSAVYLCASSTGDRTEAFFGQGTRLTVV.

This chain links TRBV7-6 with TRBJ2-3; D is possibly TRBD1 or TRBD2 (7 bases each). The germline CDR1 and CDR2 sequences are SGHVS and FNYEAQ. There are 17 residues in the CDR3. Trimming removed 5 bases from V and 0 bases from J, with 18 bases in between. This CDR3 is CASSQGGASDSTDTQYF. The CDR3 DNA reads TGTGCCAGCAGCCAGGGGGGGGCATCTGATAGCACAGATACGCAGTATTTT.

The chain recombines TRBV2 with TRBJ2-1; D is ambiguous. CDR1 is SNHLY, CDR2 FYNNEI, per germline. The CDR3 consists of 14 residues. V dropped 1 base and J dropped 0 bases, with 4 bases sitting between them. The DNA for the CDR3 is TGTGCCAGCAGTGAAGAGGGCTCCTACAATGAGCAGTTCTTC. Translation gives CASSEEGSYNEQFF.

This clone was seen a handful of times. The chain joins TRBV9 to TRBJ1-5, with no clear D. Germline V gives CDR1 SGDLS, CDR2 YYNGEE. The V and J ends lost 0 bases and 3 bases respectively, with 10 bases between them. CDR3 length equals 15 residues. The CDR3 sequence is CASSVGAGNNQPQHF. In nucleotides, the CDR3 is TGTGCCAGCAGCGTAGGGGCAGGCAACAATCAGCCCCAGCATTTT.

V usage is TRBV19 and J usage is TRBJ2-2; 8 bases align to TRBD2. Looked up from germline, CDR1 is LNHDA and CDR2 is SQIVND (reference sequence). CDR3 size: 17 residues. The V and J ends lost 5 bases and 5 bases, in that order; junction bases with no gene match: 13. The chain's CDR3 is CASSPLIAGRGTGELFF. CDR3 nucleotides: TGTGCCAGTAGTCCCCTTATAGCGGGAAGGGGGACCGGGGAGCTGTTTTTT.

The V and J genes are TRBV7-6 and TRBJ2-7; possible D gene TRBD2, 6 bases. V dropped 4 bases and J dropped 4 bases, with 17 bases sitting between them. The germline gives CDR1 SGHVS, CDR2 FNYEAQ. This CDR3 comprises 15 residues. CDR3 sequence reads: CASSSPGLGKYEQYF. DNA for the CDR3: TGTGCCAGCAGCTCACCGGGACTGGGAAAGTACGAGCAGTACTTC.

This clone appeared many times. The chain couples TRBV28 to TRBJ2-7; 8 bases are shared with TRBD2. The CDR3 sequence is 13 residues long. The J segment lost 5 bases and the V segment lost 8 bases, leaving 8 bases of the junction unmatched. Germline CDR1 is MDHEN and CDR2 is SYDVKM. As DNA, the CDR3 is TGTGCCAGCCACGGGGGGGCACTGAACGAGCAGTACTTC. Its protein product is CASHGGALNEQYF.